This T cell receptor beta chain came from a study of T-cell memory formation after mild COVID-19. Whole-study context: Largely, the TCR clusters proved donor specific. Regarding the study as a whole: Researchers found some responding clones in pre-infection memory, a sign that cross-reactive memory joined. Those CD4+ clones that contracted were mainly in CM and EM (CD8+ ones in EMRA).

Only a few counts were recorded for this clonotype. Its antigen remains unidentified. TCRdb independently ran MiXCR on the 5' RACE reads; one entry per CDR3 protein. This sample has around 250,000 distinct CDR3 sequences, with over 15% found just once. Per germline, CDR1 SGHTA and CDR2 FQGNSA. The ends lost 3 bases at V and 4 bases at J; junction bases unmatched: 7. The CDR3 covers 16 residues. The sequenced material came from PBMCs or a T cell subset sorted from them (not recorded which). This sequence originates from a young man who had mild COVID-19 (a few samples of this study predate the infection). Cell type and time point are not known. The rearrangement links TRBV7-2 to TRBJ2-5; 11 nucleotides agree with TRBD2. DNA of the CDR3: TGTGCCAGCAGCTTGAATTCCGGGACTAGCGGAGAGACCCAGTACTTC. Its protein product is CASSLNSGTSGETQYF.